These 17 T cell receptor beta chains originate from one sample sequenced in a study of CD8 T cells in acute hepatitis C reinfection. Time point given: naive CD8 control sorted from an acute-time-point sample. Clones were read by immunoSEQ multiplex PCR, and TCRdb kept only the in-frame ones, dropping some. The sample holds fewer than 40,000 clones, around 85% seen once. Sequenced sample: naive CD8+ T cells from PBMCs. The receptor source for this set is a woman aged 18 to 35 who spontaneously cleared hepatitis C infection.

The chain has TRBV7-9 and TRBJ2-1; unclear D gene. The CDR3 extends over 10 amino acids. Germline V gene data show CDR1 as SEHNR and CDR2 as FQNEAQ (reference sequence). Trimming took off 3 bases at V and 9 bases at J, with 3 bases between the two ends. The CDR3 region is CASSFGEQFF. CDR3 DNA: TGTGCCAGCAGCTTTGGTGAGCAGTTCTTC.

A single count supports this clone. The chain recombines TRBV4-1 with TRBJ2-3, with a possible D match to TRBD1 (6 bases). CDR1 is MGHRA and CDR2 is YSYEKL in the germline V gene. The CDR3 covers 16 residues. Deletions cut 0 bases from V and 6 bases from J, with 16 bases between. The chain's CDR3 is CASSQDGVTGSDTQYF. As DNA, the CDR3 is TGCGCCAGCAGCCAAGATGGCGTCACAGGGTCGGATACGCAGTATTTT.

The chain combines TRBV4-1 with TRBJ2-7; possibly TRBD1 for D (5 bases). Germline CDR1 is MGHRA and CDR2 is YSYEKL. CDR3 length equals 12 residues. V lost 4 bases, J lost 6 bases, and 10 bases lay in between. CDR3 nucleotides: TGCGCCAGCAGCCCAGGGTCAGGCGAGCAGTACTTC. Protein: CASSPGSGEQYF.

The chain uses TRBV6-6 and TRBJ1-4, with D maybe TRBD1 (6 bases). Germline CDR1 is MNHNY and CDR2 is SVGAGI (reference sequence). Trimming pared 2 bases from V and 8 bases from J, leaving 9 bases between. There are 13 residues in the CDR3. CDR3 nucleotides: TGTGCCAGCAGTTACACTGACAGGGAAAAACTGTTTTTT. This sequence encodes CASSYTDREKLFF.

This clone was seen more than once but under ten times. The V call is TRBV5-4, the J call TRBJ1-1, with unresolved D. This CDR3 has 12 residues. V dropped 2 bases and J dropped 7 bases, with 9 bases sitting between them. The germline V gene has CDR1 SGHNT and CDR2 YYREEE (reference sequence). This CDR3 is CASSFGISEAFF. CDR3 bases: TGTGCCAGCAGCTTCGGGATCAGTGAAGCTTTCTTT.

CDR3 in DNA: TGTGCCAGCACGGATTTGGGGTACCCCGCGTGGCCCCAGCATTTT. Protein: CASTDLGYPAWPQHF. This sequence joins TRBV6-1 and TRBJ1-5; no clear D. The CDR3 sequence is 15 residues long. Germline V gene lookup returns CDR1 MNHNS and CDR2 SASEGT. V dropped 7 bases and J dropped 9 bases, with 22 bases sitting between them.

The chain couples TRBV5-1 to TRBJ2-5, with a tentative D call TRBD2 (6 bases). CDR1 and CDR2 from the germline V gene are SGHRS and YFSETQ. V shed 2 bases and J shed 2 bases, with 13 bases lying between them. The CDR3 runs 15 residues. The DNA for the CDR3 is TGCGCCAGCAGCTTTGAAGCGGAGGGACAAGAGACCCAGTACTTC. Translation gives CASSFEAEGQETQYF.

The gene calls are TRBV15 and TRBJ1-5, with 8 bases aligning to TRBD1. The CDR3 runs 16 residues. V lost 5 bases to trimming and J lost 1 base; unmatched junction nucleotides: 7. CDR1 LNHNV and CDR2 YYDKDF come from the germline V gene (reference sequence). CDR3 coding DNA: TGTGCCACCAGCGGGCAGACAGGGGACAGCAATCAGCCCCAGCATTTT. Amino acids: CATSGQTGDSNQPQHF.

This clone was recorded once. CDR3 sequence reads: CASSELLTGVNEKLFF. The CDR3 bases are TGTGCCAGCAGTGAACTCCTTACAGGGGTAAATGAAAAACTGTTTTTT. The J gene is TRBJ1-4, the V gene TRBV25-1, with 7 bases fitting TRBD1. The junction had 8 bases not matched to a gene; V was cut back by 2 bases and J by 5 bases. The length of the CDR3 is 16 residues. The germline V gene has CDR1 MGHDK and CDR2 SYGVNS.

V usage is TRBV27 and J usage is TRBJ2-2; possible D gene TRBD1, 6 bases. CDR3 length: 16 amino acids. V lost 8 bases to trimming and J lost 6 bases, with 22 bases between them. CDR1 and CDR2 from the germline V gene are MNHEY and SMNVEV (reference sequence). CDR3 DNA sequence: TGTGCCAGCCGTAATCCAGGGGTAGTAGGCCCCGGGGAGCTGTTTTTT. Translation: CASRNPGVVGPGELFF.

The rearrangement uses TRBV9 and TRBJ1-1, with D possibly TRBD1 on 6 matching bases. This CDR3 is built from 16 residues. Between the trimmed V and J ends, which lost 4 bases and 0 bases, there was a span of 16 bases. Germline CDR1 SGDLS, CDR2 YYNGEE. DNA for the CDR3: TGTGCCAGCAGCCCCACGGGACACCGTATGAACACTGAAGCTTTCTTT. Translation: CASSPTGHRMNTEAFF.

This CDR3 is CASSLIPGTVNEKLFF. The CDR3 DNA sequence: TGTGCCAGCAGTCTAATCCCCGGGACAGTTAATGAAAAACTGTTTTTT. J is TRBJ1-4 and V is TRBV28, with 7 bases that match TRBD1. This CDR3 has 16 amino acids. V was clipped by 5 bases and J by 4 bases; unmatched bases: 10. Germline V gene data show CDR1 as MDHEN and CDR2 as SYDVKM.

In this sample, this clone turned up a few times. V usage is TRBV6-5 and J usage is TRBJ2-7; D unclear. The CDR3 covers 13 residues. Germline CDR1 MNHEY, CDR2 SVGAGI. Trimming took 4 bases from V and 3 from J, leaving 10 bases between them. The CDR3 nucleotides are TGTGCCAGCAGTTTTGGCAGAAACTACGAGCAGTACTTC. It specifies CASSFGRNYEQYF.

Regarding this clone: No conserved phenylalanine or tryptophan ends this CDR3, so it is likely a read error. This chain uses TRBV27 with TRBJ2-7; TRBD2 agrees at 7 bases. Germline assignment: CDR1 MNHEY and CDR2 SMNVEV (reference sequence). With V trimmed by 0 bases and J by 2 bases, 10 bases remained unmatched. This CDR3 is built from 17 residues. The CDR3 spells CASSLSGGRPPTYEQYL. CDR3 nucleotides: TGTGCCAGCAGTTTATCGGGAGGGAGACCCCCTACCTACGAGCAGTACCTC.

This sequence joins TRBV7-3 and TRBJ2-7, with a possible D match to TRBD2 (5 bases). The CDR3 covers 15 residues. V was pared by 5 bases and J by 2 bases, with 16 bases between. CDR1 is SGHTA and CDR2 is FQGTGA in the germline V gene. The CDR3 region is CASSLETLGAYEQYF. CDR3 bases: TGTGCCAGCAGCCTGGAGACACTAGGCGCCTACGAGCAGTACTTC.

The rearrangement uses TRBV7-9 and TRBJ2-5; D is undetermined. Germline CDR1 and CDR2: SEHNR and FQNEAQ (reference sequence). The CDR3 has 14 amino acids. Trimming left V 8 bases short and J 1 base short, with 14 bases between. The CDR3 nucleotides read TGTGCCAGCCGAGTAGATGGTTTCCAAGAGACCCAGTACTTC. As protein: CASRVDGFQETQYF. Together with reference TRBV7-9 and TRBJ2-5, the CDR3 gives the full variable domain: DTGVSQNPRHKITKRGQNVTFRCDPISEHNRLYWYRQTLGQGPEFLTYFQNEAQLEKSRLLSDRFSAERPKGSFSTLEIQRTEQGDSAMYLCASRVDGFQETQYFGPGTRLLVL.

The rearrangement joins TRBV25-1 to TRBJ2-7; no definite D call. The CDR3 length is 11 residues. Trimming took off 3 bases at V and 7 bases at J, with 7 bases between the two ends. The germline gives CDR1 MGHDK, CDR2 SYGVNS. CDR3 DNA: TGTGCCAGCAGTGACTCGGTTGAGCAGTACTTC. The encoded protein is CASSDSVEQYF.